A selection of T cell receptor beta chains follows, all from one sample in a study of blood T cell repertoires in COVID-19. Sequencing was performed with immunoSEQ multiplex PCR; in TCRdb, only in-frame clones are kept and a portion is missing. The profile shows approximately 140,000 clones, about nine tenths of them singletons. Source material: peripheral blood. The source of these receptors is a man older than 75 with acute or convalescent COVID-19. The CDR3 runs from the conserved cysteine through the conserved F or W.

J gene | V gene | CDR3 protein
TRBJ1-2 | TRBV28 | CASSPTGHNYGYTF
TRBJ2-5 | TRBV6-6 | CASSYVQGPQYF
TRBJ2-2 | TRBV2 | CASSSRTGTNTGELFF
TRBJ1-4 | TRBV19 | CASSLREPLEKLFF
TRBJ2-7 | TRBV3-1/TRBV3-2 | CASSQATPGEQYF
TRBJ1-4 | TRBV4-1 | CASSPSNRENNEKLFF
TRBJ1-1 | TRBV30 | CVWSVGQGTTEAFF
TRBJ1-1 | TRBV3-1/TRBV3-2 | CASSQGAAATEAFF
TRBJ1-2 | TRBV5-4 | CASSLKGGLGGYTF
TRBJ2-1 | TRBV30 | CAWKNGGYYNEQFF
TRBJ1-2 | TRBV6-5 | CASSYTAENYGYTF
TRBJ2-1 | TRBV7-2 | CASRATLAYNEQFF